These T cell receptor beta chains were read from a single sample in a study of blood T cell repertoires in COVID-19. Sequencing was performed with immunoSEQ multiplex PCR; in TCRdb, only in-frame clones are kept and a portion is missing. The sample records about 89,000 clones, approximately 79% being singletons. The material sequenced was peripheral blood. Receptors were obtained from a woman over 75 with acute or convalescent COVID-19. CDR3s include the opening cysteine and the closing phenylalanine or tryptophan.

CASSQATGDNNQPQHF	TRBV5-5	TRBJ1-5
CASSVGLAGGAFRADTQYF	TRBV28	TRBJ2-3
CASSQDPSTGLTNQPQHF	TRBV3-1/TRBV3-2	TRBJ1-5
CASRRQGLGAGELFF	TRBV2	TRBJ2-2
CASSEDRGIRDTQYF	TRBV5-6	TRBJ2-3
CASSEGRGTNYGYTF	TRBV2	TRBJ1-2
CASSSTSGEGDTQYF	TRBV5-4	TRBJ2-3
CAIGYEQYF	TRBV7-2	TRBJ2-7
CSASRGNEGSPLHF	TRBV20-1	TRBJ1-6
CASSLGQGASYGYTF	TRBV7-9	TRBJ1-2
CASSQDRLPSGNTIYF	TRBV4-1	TRBJ1-3
CATSDLHQGGQGKETQYF	TRBV24-1	TRBJ2-5
CASRTEREETQYF	TRBV2	TRBJ2-5
CASSLGQGGLGNEQFF	TRBV7-6	TRBJ2-1
CASTGPGQPSFGQYF	TRBV28	TRBJ2-7
CAWKQYRETQYF	TRBV30	TRBJ2-5
CASSQQGDEAFF	TRBV5-1	TRBJ1-1
CASSPRDRQLNGYTF	TRBV9	TRBJ1-2
CASSQDGDTWNYGYTF	TRBV4-1	TRBJ1-2
CASSPPGFSYEQYF	TRBV7-3	TRBJ2-7
CASSRLAGGRADTQYF	TRBV19	TRBJ2-3
CASTRAGAGYGYTF	TRBV9	TRBJ1-2
CASNRGNTEAFF	TRBV6-5	TRBJ1-1
CASSPSPGGYEQYF	TRBV5-4	TRBJ2-7
CASSLGYTVNEQYF	TRBV5-5	TRBJ2-7
CASTPNRGSGETQYF	TRBV2	TRBJ2-5
CASSPTGDRHMNTEAFF	TRBV5-1	TRBJ1-1
CASSPPGQGALGDF	TRBV5-4	TRBJ2-7
CASSLRTESSAFF	TRBV7-2	TRBJ1-1
CASSDTRLEPQHF	TRBV7-2	TRBJ1-5
CASSARDRAIYGYTF	TRBV3-1/TRBV3-2	TRBJ1-2
CATRGGIASSYNSPLHF	TRBV28	TRBJ1-6
CASARGGTDTQYF	TRBV19	TRBJ2-3
CASSTQGGNTEAFF	TRBV19	TRBJ1-1
CASSVDSSYNSPLHF	TRBV9	TRBJ1-6
CASSLAGTGAGYTF	TRBV5-1	TRBJ1-2
CASSWTSGGGETQYF	TRBV6-5	TRBJ2-5
CASSPRFYGYTF	TRBV28	TRBJ1-2
CASSQVANMNTEAFF	TRBV4-3	TRBJ1-1
CASSTPASGGYTF	TRBV9	TRBJ1-2
CASSARLPSGGLFFNTDTQYF	TRBV27	TRBJ2-3
CASSYQRGVSYEQYF	TRBV6-6	TRBJ2-7
CASRAGRASSGNTIYF	TRBV28	TRBJ1-3
CASSNRPGEEAFF	TRBV6-5	TRBJ1-1
CASSRGTGGEAFF	TRBV3-1/TRBV3-2	TRBJ1-1
CATQGTGVDEQYF	TRBV7-9	TRBJ2-7
CASTGQGMGEQFF	TRBV2	TRBJ2-1
CASSLTRSSGNTIYF	TRBV5-4	TRBJ1-3
CASSPLRGSDGYTF	TRBV18	TRBJ1-2
CASSVDRLSYGYTF	TRBV9	TRBJ1-2
CSASPSDTQYF	TRBV20-1	TRBJ2-3
CASSPGAGGRETQYF	TRBV7-9	TRBJ2-5
CASGLVQAGGYPRQYF	TRBV12-5	TRBJ2-7
CASSRTGQGEIGYGAFF	TRBV5-1	TRBJ1-1
CASSEWSPNYGYTF	TRBV25-1	TRBJ1-2
CASSPYPGQINTEAFF	TRBV9	TRBJ1-1
CASSRLQGNEKLFF	TRBV6-2/TRBV6-3	TRBJ1-4